These T cell receptor beta chains were read from a single sample in a study of T cells in Graves' hyperthyroidism and ophthalmopathy. TCRdb reprocessed the multiplex PCR reads with MiXCR, giving one entry per CDR3 protein. The repertoire has about 320,000 distinct CDR3 sequences, 16% of them found once; the top ten carry around a third. The sequencing input was blood. These TCRs come from a man aged 25 to 40 with Graves' hyperthyroidism. The CDR3 runs from the conserved cysteine through the conserved F or W. The order of the fields is clone size, J gene, D gene, V gene, CDR3 protein, CDR3 DNA. The D gene is left open where the match is weak. Some rows mark clone size as missing; the rest say once, few, many or name a class of expanded clone.

size: many
J: TRBJ1-5
D: .
V: TRBV11-2
CDR3: CASSLAPWQPQHF
DNA: TGTGCCAGCAGCTTAGCCCCTTGGCAGCCCCAGCATTTT

size: many
J: TRBJ2-3
D: .
V: TRBV7-2
CDR3: CASSRPGRGTDTQYF
DNA: TGTGCCAGCAGCCGCCCAGGGCGCGGTACAGATACGCAGTATTTT

size: few
J: TRBJ1-6
D: .
V: TRBV11-2
CDR3: CASSFTGFANSPLHF
DNA: TGTGCCAGCAGCTTTACAGGGTTTGCTAATTCACCCCTCCACTTT

size: many
J: TRBJ2-7
D: TRBD2
V: TRBV11-2
CDR3: CASSYQRPRLAAAYEQYF
DNA: TGTGCCAGCAGCTACCAGCGACCACGACTAGCGGCAGCCTACGAGCAGTACTTC

size: many
J: TRBJ2-3
D: .
V: TRBV18
CDR3: CASSPAPKSDTQYF
DNA: TGTGCCAGCTCACCCGCCCCTAAATCAGATACGCAGTATTTT

size: few
J: TRBJ2-1
D: TRBD2
V: TRBV11-2
CDR3: CASSLDGGRLYNEQFF
DNA: TGTGCCAGCAGCTTAGACGGGGGGAGATTATACAATGAGCAGTTCTTC

size: many
J: TRBJ1-1
D: .
V: TRBV12-3/TRBV12-4
CDR3: CASSFRSSVEAFF
DNA: TGTGCCAGCAGTTTCAGGTCTTCAGTAGAAGCTTTCTTT

size: many
J: TRBJ2-7
D: TRBD1
V: TRBV29-1
CDR3: CSVAQTGLVEQYF
DNA: TGCAGCGTTGCACAGACAGGGTTGGTCGAGCAGTACTTC

size: .
J: TRBJ2-1
D: .
V: TRBV6-6
CDR3: CASSYSNRDGTYNEQFF
DNA: TGTGCCAGCAGTTACTCGAACCGGGACGGGACCTACAATGAGCAGTTCTTC

size: many
J: TRBJ2-5
D: .
V: TRBV7-8
CDR3: CASSSGPPLETQYF
DNA: TGTGCCAGCAGCTCAGGCCCCCCTCTAGAGACCCAGTACTTC

size: many
J: TRBJ2-5
D: .
V: TRBV11-2
CDR3: CASSFTAQGTQYF
DNA: TGTGCCAGCAGTTTCACCGCCCAGGGGACCCAGTACTTC

size: few
J: TRBJ1-1
D: .
V: TRBV6-1
CDR3: CASSEAGDTEAFF
DNA: TGTGCCAGCAGTGAAGCGGGGGACACTGAAGCTTTCTTT

size: .
J: TRBJ2-3
D: .
V: TRBV6-1
CDR3: CASSSMRGTDTQYF
DNA: TGTGCCAGCAGTAGCATGCGGGGCACAGATACGCAGTATTTT

size: .
J: TRBJ2-1
D: .
V: TRBV6-1
CDR3: CASSNIAERSYNEQFF
DNA: TGTGCCAGCAGTAATATAGCGGAGCGCTCCTACAATGAGCAGTTCTTC

size: many
J: TRBJ2-5
D: TRBD2
V: TRBV12-3/TRBV12-4
CDR3: CASSLGTRTSGRGGETQYF
DNA: TGTGCCAGCAGTTTGGGTACGAGGACTAGCGGGAGAGGAGGGGAGACCCAGTACTTC

size: .
J: TRBJ2-3
D: TRBD2
V: TRBV4-1
CDR3: CASSQLGLAGVTDTQYF
DNA: TGCGCCAGCAGCCAATTGGGACTAGCTGGAGTCACAGATACGCAGTATTTT

size: few
J: TRBJ1-4
D: TRBD1
V: TRBV7-2
CDR3: CASSHRGQGEKLFF
DNA: TGTGCCAGCAGCCACCGCGGACAGGGAGAAAAACTGTTTTTT

size: many
J: TRBJ2-3
D: .
V: TRBV28
CDR3: CASSITVGVITDTQYF
DNA: TGTGCCAGCAGCATAACGGTGGGAGTGATCACAGATACGCAGTATTTT

size: few
J: TRBJ1-1
D: .
V: TRBV20-1
CDR3: CSAGVNTEAFF
DNA: TGCAGTGCGGGGGTTAACACTGAAGCTTTCTTT

size: few
J: TRBJ2-7
D: TRBD2
V: TRBV9
CDR3: CASSVSQRGSYEQYF
DNA: TGTGCCAGCAGCGTGAGCCAGCGGGGATCCTACGAGCAGTACTTC

size: few
J: TRBJ1-6
D: .
V: TRBV7-2
CDR3: CASSLSVSPLHF
DNA: TGTGCCAGCAGCTTATCGGTTTCACCCCTCCACTTT

size: few
J: TRBJ1-2
D: .
V: TRBV14
CDR3: CASSQVPGFGYTF
DNA: TGTGCCAGCAGCCAAGTTCCAGGGTTTGGCTACACCTTC

size: few
J: TRBJ2-1
D: .
V: TRBV27
CDR3: CASSPPMGVGDGTRQFF
DNA: TGTGCCAGCAGTCCCCCCATGGGGGTCGGGGACGGAACCCGGCAGTTCTTC

size: few
J: TRBJ1-4
D: .
V: TRBV5-5
CDR3: CASSFQAGPLEKLFF
DNA: TGTGCCAGCAGCTTTCAAGCAGGGCCTCTAGAAAAACTGTTTTTT

size: many
J: TRBJ2-7
D: .
V: TRBV5-1
CDR3: CASSADPKGSYEQYF
DNA: TGCGCCAGCAGCGCCGACCCAAAGGGCTCCTACGAGCAGTACTTC

size: many
J: TRBJ2-5
D: TRBD1
V: TRBV20-1
CDR3: CSAPWDRDETQYF
DNA: TGCAGTGCTCCTTGGGACAGGGATGAGACCCAGTACTTC

size: few
J: TRBJ2-3
D: TRBD2
V: TRBV20-1
CDR3: CSANSGRNTDTQYF
DNA: TGCAGTGCTAATAGCGGGCGGAACACAGATACGCAGTATTTT

size: few
J: TRBJ1-3
D: .
V: TRBV20-1
CDR3: CSARAVSGNTIYF
DNA: TGCAGTGCTAGAGCGGTCAGTGGAAACACTATATATTTT

size: many
J: TRBJ2-1
D: TRBD2
V: TRBV28
CDR3: CASSYSGRAGRNEQFF
DNA: TGTGCCAGCAGTTACAGCGGGAGGGCCGGGAGGAATGAGCAGTTCTTC

size: .
J: TRBJ2-7
D: TRBD2
V: TRBV20-1
CDR3: CSARDSGLGNEEQYF
DNA: TGCAGTGCTAGAGACTCGGGACTAGGGAATGAAGAGCAGTACTTC

size: many
J: TRBJ2-1
D: .
V: TRBV27
CDR3: CASSILYSGQVGGHEQFF
DNA: TGTGCCAGCAGTATACTATACTCCGGACAGGTCGGGGGGCATGAGCAGTTCTTC

size: many
J: TRBJ2-1
D: TRBD2
V: TRBV12-5
CDR3: CASALAALRKEQFF
DNA: TGTGCTAGTGCCCTAGCGGCCTTAAGGAAGGAGCAGTTCTTC

size: many
J: TRBJ2-2
D: .
V: TRBV3-1
CDR3: CASSQRLVSGELFF
DNA: TGTGCCAGCAGCCAGCGACTAGTGTCGGGGGAGCTGTTTTTT

size: many
J: TRBJ1-5
D: .
V: TRBV6-1
CDR3: CASSELSGGFEPQHF
DNA: TGTGCCAGCAGTGAACTATCTGGGGGGTTTGAACCCCAGCATTTT

size: many
J: TRBJ2-7
D: TRBD2
V: TRBV12-5
CDR3: CAGCPTSVGEQYF
DNA: TGTGCTGGATGCCCGACTAGCGTAGGCGAGCAGTACTTC

size: few
J: TRBJ2-1
D: TRBD1
V: TRBV28
CDR3: CASSNSGTGKFF
DNA: TGTGCCAGCAGCAACTCCGGGACAGGCAAGTTCTTC

size: .
J: TRBJ2-3
D: .
V: TRBV6-5
CDR3: CASSYGRGRDTQYF
DNA: TGTGCCAGCAGTTACGGCCGGGGACGAGATACGCAGTATTTT

size: few
J: TRBJ1-1
D: .
V: TRBV10-3
CDR3: CATGTVNTEAFF
DNA: TGTGCCACTGGGACGGTGAACACTGAAGCTTTCTTT

size: few
J: TRBJ1-2
D: .
V: TRBV19
CDR3: CAGGVGESGYTF
DNA: TGTGCCGGAGGGGTGGGCGAATCGGGCTACACCTTC

size: many
J: TRBJ2-7
D: TRBD2
V: TRBV28
CDR3: CASSLTTSGGTYEQYF
DNA: TGTGCCAGCAGTTTAACTACTAGCGGGGGGACCTACGAGCAGTACTTC

size: few
J: TRBJ1-1
D: .
V: TRBV18
CDR3: CASSPPGRATEAFF
DNA: TGTGCCAGCTCACCGCCGGGCAGGGCTACTGAAGCTTTCTTT

size: .
J: TRBJ2-1
D: TRBD1
V: TRBV7-9
CDR3: CASTVYGQGGNNEQFF
DNA: TGTGCCAGCACCGTCTATGGACAGGGAGGAAACAATGAGCAGTTCTTC

size: many
J: TRBJ2-7
D: TRBD2
V: TRBV19
CDR3: CASSAGSGSSYEQYF
DNA: TGTGCCAGTAGTGCCGGTAGCGGGAGCTCCTACGAGCAGTACTTC

size: many
J: TRBJ1-1
D: .
V: TRBV20-1
CDR3: CSATEGGNTEAFF
DNA: TGCAGTGCCACAGAGGGGGGGAACACTGAAGCTTTCTTT

size: many
J: TRBJ1-5
D: .
V: TRBV2
CDR3: CASRGDVYSNQPQHF
DNA: TGTGCCAGCAGAGGGGACGTCTATAGCAATCAGCCCCAGCATTTT

size: many
J: TRBJ2-5
D: .
V: TRBV3-1
CDR3: CASSQAHGQDQETQYF
DNA: TGTGCCAGCAGCCAAGCTCACGGGCAGGACCAAGAGACCCAGTACTTC

size: few
J: TRBJ2-7
D: TRBD2
V: TRBV18
CDR3: CASSRGLAKDEQYF
DNA: TGTGCCAGCTCAAGGGGACTAGCTAAGGACGAGCAGTACTTC

size: many
J: TRBJ1-1
D: TRBD1
V: TRBV18
CDR3: CASSRTGTENTEAFF
DNA: TGTGCCAGCTCAAGAACCGGGACAGAGAACACTGAAGCTTTCTTT

size: few
J: TRBJ2-7
D: .
V: TRBV14
CDR3: CASSRGPSYEQYF
DNA: TGTGCCAGCAGCCGTGGACCCTCCTACGAGCAGTACTTC

size: .
J: TRBJ1-3
D: .
V: TRBV6-1
CDR3: CASSRGGASGNTIYF
DNA: TGTGCCAGCAGTCGGGGGGGGGCCTCTGGAAACACCATATATTTT

size: few
J: TRBJ2-7
D: TRBD1
V: TRBV11-2
CDR3: CASSTGTGTPEQYF
DNA: TGTGCCAGCAGCACCGGGACAGGGACGCCCGAGCAGTACTTC

size: .
J: TRBJ2-1
D: .
V: TRBV5-6
CDR3: CASSYYWRVSYNEQFF
DNA: TGTGCCAGCAGCTACTACTGGAGGGTTTCCTACAATGAGCAGTTCTTC

size: .
J: TRBJ2-3
D: .
V: TRBV29-1
CDR3: CSVASTGTSTDTQYF
DNA: TGCAGCGTTGCCTCGACAGGAACTAGCACAGATACGCAGTATTTT

size: .
J: TRBJ2-7
D: TRBD2
V: TRBV5-1
CDR3: CASSSLAGDEQYF
DNA: TGCGCCAGCAGCTCTCTAGCGGGAGACGAGCAGTACTTC

size: many
J: TRBJ2-7
D: .
V: TRBV30
CDR3: CAWLATYEQYF
DNA: TGTGCCTGGCTCGCTACCTACGAGCAGTACTTC

size: many
J: TRBJ2-7
D: .
V: TRBV6-1
CDR3: CASKRGGQGAYEQYF
DNA: TGTGCCAGCAAAAGAGGGGGTCAAGGGGCCTACGAGCAGTACTTC

size: .
J: TRBJ1-2
D: .
V: TRBV15
CDR3: CATSRDSAFYGYTF
DNA: TGTGCCACCAGCAGAGACAGTGCCTTCTATGGCTACACCTTC